The rows below give T cell receptor beta chains drawn from one sample of a study of OX40 agonist ivuxolimab in advanced cancers. Produced via immunoSEQ multiplex PCR; TCRdb's table is partial and in-frame only. Altogether 55,000 to 65,000 clones are present, about 91% being singletons, with the ten largest covering approximately 0.44%. Specimen: CD4+ or CD8+ T cells sorted from blood, collected in a trial of the OX40 agonist ivuxolimab. The source is an adult with an advanced solid tumor such as melanoma, head and neck, liver or kidney cancer. Each CDR3 is given with its conserved first and last residue. The order of the fields is clone size, J gene, D gene, V gene, CDR3 protein, CDR3 DNA. The D gene is left open where the match is weak. Clone size is not always given. Where it is, it says once, few, many or a class for expanded clones.

size: once; J: TRBJ1-3; D: .; V: TRBV7-9; CDR3: CASSSEGSSGNTIYF; DNA: TGTGCCAGCAGCTCCGAGGGTAGCTCTGGAAACACCATATATTTT
size: .; J: TRBJ1-1; D: TRBD1; V: TRBV15; CDR3: CATSRDRVLNTEAFF; DNA: TGTGCCACCAGCAGGGACAGGGTTTTGAACACTGAAGCTTTCTTT
size: .; J: TRBJ2-7; D: .; V: TRBV28; CDR3: CASRTESPYEQYF; DNA: TGTGCCAGCAGGACGGAATCCCCCTACGAGCAGTACTTC
size: .; J: TRBJ1-1; D: .; V: TRBV19; CDR3: CASSQEARVATEAFF; DNA: TGTGCCAGTAGTCAAGAGGCCAGGGTAGCCACTGAAGCTTTCTTT
size: .; J: TRBJ1-1; D: .; V: TRBV5-1; CDR3: CASSLEQGTNTEAFF; DNA: TGCGCCAGCAGCTTGGAACAGGGAACGAACACTGAAGCTTTCTTT
size: .; J: TRBJ2-1; D: TRBD1; V: TRBV19; CDR3: CASSIEFQGDVNEQFF; DNA: TGTGCCAGTAGTATAGAGTTCCAGGGGGATGTCAATGAGCAGTTCTTC
size: .; J: TRBJ1-4; D: .; V: TRBV6-6; CDR3: CASSPRDGATNEKLFF; DNA: TGTGCCAGCAGCCCGAGGGACGGAGCAACTAATGAAAAACTGTTTTTT
size: .; J: TRBJ2-3; D: TRBD2; V: TRBV7-2; CDR3: CASSLTSGRAPTRKDTQYF; DNA: TGTGCCAGCAGCCTCACTAGCGGGAGGGCTCCGACAAGAAAAGATACGCAGTATTTT
size: .; J: TRBJ2-7; D: TRBD1; V: TRBV7-6; CDR3: CASSSTGLSEQYF; DNA: TGTGCCAGCAGCTCGACAGGGTTGAGCGAGCAGTACTTC
size: .; J: TRBJ1-1; D: TRBD1; V: TRBV18; CDR3: CASSPPGQGHSEAFF; DNA: TGTGCCAGCTCACCGCCGGGACAGGGACATTCTGAAGCTTTCTTT
size: .; J: TRBJ2-5; D: .; V: TRBV18; CDR3: CASSPWAQETQYF; DNA: TGTGCCAGCTCACCATGGGCCCAAGAGACCCAGTACTTC
size: .; J: TRBJ1-2; D: TRBD1; V: TRBV7-2; CDR3: CASSLRLGQGGYGYTF; DNA: TGTGCCAGCAGCTTAAGGCTGGGGCAGGGGGGATATGGCTACACCTTC
size: .; J: TRBJ1-2; D: .; V: TRBV5-1; CDR3: CASSADTLLGYTF; DNA: TGCGCCAGCAGCGCCGACACCCTTTTAGGCTACACCTTC
size: .; J: TRBJ1-2; D: .; V: TRBV11-2; CDR3: CASSLGARGYTF; DNA: TGTGCCAGCAGCTTAGGGGCTCGGGGCTACACCTTC
size: .; J: TRBJ2-7; D: TRBD2; V: TRBV18; CDR3: CASSPRPSGRGAYEQYF; DNA: TGTGCCAGCTCACCACGACCTAGCGGGAGGGGGGCCTACGAGCAGTACTTC
size: .; J: TRBJ1-1; D: TRBD1; V: TRBV4-3; CDR3: CASSQFSGGTGTSRTEAFF; DNA: TGCGCCAGCAGCCAATTCTCGGGGGGGACAGGGACGTCTCGGACTGAAGCTTTCTTT
size: .; J: TRBJ1-4; D: TRBD1; V: TRBV6-5; CDR3: CAPRDRVYNEKLFF; DNA: TGTGCCCCCAGGGACAGGGTCTATAATGAAAAACTGTTTTTT
size: .; J: TRBJ2-7; D: .; V: TRBV6-5; CDR3: CASSPPGYEQYF; DNA: TGTGCCAGCAGTCCCCCAGGATACGAGCAGTACTTC
size: .; J: TRBJ2-7; D: .; V: TRBV30; CDR3: CAWSVGGSGQYF; DNA: TGTGCCTGGAGTGTCGGGGGAAGTGGGCAGTACTTC
size: .; J: TRBJ2-2; D: .; V: TRBV19; CDR3: CASIDGNTGELFF; DNA: TGTGCCAGTATCGACGGGAACACCGGGGAGCTGTTTTTT
size: .; J: TRBJ2-1; D: TRBD1; V: TRBV5-1; CDR3: CASSSTGDIAYNEQFF; DNA: TGCGCCAGCAGCTCCACAGGGGATATCGCCTACAATGAGCAGTTCTTC
size: .; J: TRBJ2-2; D: .; V: TRBV19; CDR3: CASSISVNSGELFF; DNA: TGTGCCAGTAGTATCTCGGTAAACTCCGGGGAGCTGTTTTTT
size: .; J: TRBJ2-7; D: TRBD2; V: TRBV13; CDR3: CASSGRLAGDTYEQYF; DNA: TGTGCCAGCAGCGGCCGACTAGCGGGAGACACCTACGAGCAGTACTTC
size: .; J: TRBJ1-2; D: .; V: TRBV6-5; CDR3: CASSARTWGYTF; DNA: TGTGCCAGCAGTGCCCGGACGTGGGGCTACACCTTC
size: .; J: TRBJ1-2; D: .; V: TRBV4-1; CDR3: CASSQPGEGRNYGYTF; DNA: TGCGCCAGCAGCCAACCCGGGGAGGGACGTAACTATGGCTACACCTTC
size: .; J: TRBJ2-3; D: .; V: TRBV27; CDR3: CASKPGGTSTDTQYF; DNA: TGTGCCAGTAAACCAGGAGGGACAAGCACAGATACGCAGTATTTT
size: .; J: TRBJ1-1; D: TRBD1; V: TRBV19; CDR3: CASSIDGQVNTEAFF; DNA: TGTGCCAGTAGTATAGACGGACAGGTGAACACTGAAGCTTTCTTT
size: .; J: TRBJ2-2; D: TRBD1; V: TRBV29-1; CDR3: CSVEPGQGAIGELFF; DNA: TGCAGCGTTGAACCGGGACAGGGGGCGATCGGGGAGCTGTTTTTT
size: once; J: TRBJ1-5; D: .; V: TRBV7-2; CDR3: CASSPRGGAGNQPQHF; DNA: TGTGCCAGCAGCCCGAGGGGGGGGGCAGGCAATCAGCCCCAGCATTTT
size: .; J: TRBJ2-5; D: TRBD2; V: TRBV5-6; CDR3: CASSLGGVREAETQYF; DNA: TGTGCCAGCAGCTTGGGGGGAGTCCGGGAGGCGGAGACCCAGTACTTC
size: .; J: TRBJ2-1; D: TRBD1; V: TRBV7-9; CDR3: CASSSTGQGAGPVEQFF; DNA: TGTGCCAGCAGCTCGACGGGACAGGGGGCCGGCCCGGTTGAGCAGTTCTTC
size: .; J: TRBJ2-7; D: TRBD1; V: TRBV5-1; CDR3: CASSPTTAGTGSQYF; DNA: TGCGCCAGCAGCCCGACGACGGCCGGGACAGGGTCACAGTACTTC
size: .; J: TRBJ2-1; D: TRBD1; V: TRBV6-5; CDR3: CASSYPRQGALEQFF; DNA: TGTGCCAGCAGTTACCCCAGACAGGGGGCTTTAGAGCAGTTCTTC
size: .; J: TRBJ1-4; D: .; V: TRBV4-2; CDR3: CASSQDRVKEKLFF; DNA: TGTGCCAGCAGCCAAGACAGGGTAAAGGAAAAACTGTTTTTT
size: few; J: TRBJ2-1; D: TRBD1; V: TRBV5-1; CDR3: CASSRDSSYNEQFF; DNA: TGCGCCAGCAGCCGGGACAGCTCCTACAATGAGCAGTTCTTC
size: .; J: TRBJ2-3; D: .; V: TRBV27; CDR3: CASSPIGGLAQYF; DNA: TGTGCCAGCAGTCCCATTGGAGGTTTGGCGCAGTATTTT
size: .; J: TRBJ2-5; D: TRBD2; V: TRBV7-9; CDR3: CASGLAGSVTQYF; DNA: TGTGCCAGTGGACTAGCGGGGAGTGTGACCCAGTACTTC
size: .; J: TRBJ1-4; D: .; V: TRBV7-9; CDR3: CASRSETGSENEKLFF; DNA: TGTGCCAGCAGATCCGAAACAGGGTCCGAAAATGAAAAACTGTTTTTT
size: .; J: TRBJ2-5; D: TRBD1; V: TRBV30; CDR3: CAWKGGQEQETQYF; DNA: TGTGCCTGGAAGGGGGGACAGGAGCAAGAGACCCAGTACTTC
size: .; J: TRBJ2-7; D: .; V: TRBV4-2; CDR3: CASSQELATYEQYF; DNA: TGTGCCAGCAGCCAAGAGCTAGCGACCTACGAGCAGTACTTC
size: once; J: TRBJ2-3; D: TRBD2; V: TRBV5-1; CDR3: CASSLALVVAGPVTQYF; DNA: TGCGCCAGCAGCTTGGCCTTGGTGGTAGCGGGGCCGGTTACGCAGTATTTT
size: .; J: TRBJ1-4; D: .; V: TRBV30; CDR3: CAWANGATNEKLFF; DNA: TGTGCCTGGGCAAACGGTGCAACTAATGAAAAACTGTTTTTT
size: .; J: TRBJ1-5; D: TRBD1; V: TRBV2; CDR3: CASSVQGREQPQHF; DNA: TGTGCCAGCAGCGTACAGGGGAGAGAACAGCCCCAGCATTTT
size: .; J: TRBJ1-2; D: TRBD1; V: TRBV4-2; CDR3: CASSPMQGVGYGYTF; DNA: TGTGCCAGCAGCCCTATGCAGGGGGTGGGCTATGGCTACACCTTC
size: .; J: TRBJ2-5; D: .; V: TRBV9; CDR3: CASSVGVGDRSTQYF; DNA: TGTGCCAGCAGCGTAGGGGTTGGGGACCGGTCGACCCAGTACTTC
size: .; J: TRBJ2-3; D: TRBD2; V: TRBV27; CDR3: CASSPLVLAGVGFGTQYF; DNA: TGTGCCAGCAGTCCTCTCGTACTAGCGGGAGTTGGATTTGGTACGCAGTATTTT
size: .; J: TRBJ1-2; D: TRBD1; V: TRBV27; CDR3: CASSYREGAYGYTF; DNA: TGTGCCAGCAGTTACCGAGAGGGGGCCTATGGCTACACCTTC
size: few; J: TRBJ1-2; D: .; V: TRBV4-1; CDR3: CASSQETGDYGYTF; DNA: TGCGCCAGCAGCCAAGAGACAGGAGACTATGGCTACACCTTC
size: .; J: TRBJ1-4; D: .; V: TRBV27; CDR3: CASSLRAVATNEKLFF; DNA: TGTGCCAGCAGTTTAAGGGCAGTTGCAACTAATGAAAAACTGTTTTTT
size: .; J: TRBJ2-1; D: .; V: TRBV7-2; CDR3: CASSPTRASNEQFF; DNA: TGTGCCAGCAGCCCCACTAGAGCGTCGAATGAGCAGTTCTTC
size: .; J: TRBJ2-5; D: .; V: TRBV2; CDR3: CASSLGVGTQTGETQYF; DNA: TGTGCCAGCTCGCTGGGAGTAGGGACCCAAACGGGAGAGACCCAGTACTTC
size: .; J: TRBJ2-1; D: .; V: TRBV19; CDR3: CASKRDSASYNEQFF; DNA: TGTGCCAGCAAGCGGGACAGCGCCTCCTACAATGAGCAGTTCTTC
size: .; J: TRBJ1-1; D: TRBD1; V: TRBV5-8; CDR3: CASSTQGDTEAFF; DNA: TGTGCCAGCAGCACACAGGGGGACACTGAAGCTTTCTTT
size: once; J: TRBJ1-2; D: TRBD1; V: TRBV19; CDR3: CASSIRQGASYGYTF; DNA: TGTGCCAGTAGTATCCGACAGGGGGCAAGCTATGGCTACACCTTC
size: .; J: TRBJ2-2; D: TRBD2; V: TRBV2; CDR3: CASRGTSGDGELFF; DNA: TGTGCCAGCAGAGGGACTAGCGGGGACGGGGAGCTGTTTTTT
size: .; J: TRBJ1-5; D: .; V: TRBV7-2; CDR3: CASSLAGRTQPQHF; DNA: TGTGCCAGCAGCTTAGCGGGCCGGACCCAGCCCCAGCATTTT